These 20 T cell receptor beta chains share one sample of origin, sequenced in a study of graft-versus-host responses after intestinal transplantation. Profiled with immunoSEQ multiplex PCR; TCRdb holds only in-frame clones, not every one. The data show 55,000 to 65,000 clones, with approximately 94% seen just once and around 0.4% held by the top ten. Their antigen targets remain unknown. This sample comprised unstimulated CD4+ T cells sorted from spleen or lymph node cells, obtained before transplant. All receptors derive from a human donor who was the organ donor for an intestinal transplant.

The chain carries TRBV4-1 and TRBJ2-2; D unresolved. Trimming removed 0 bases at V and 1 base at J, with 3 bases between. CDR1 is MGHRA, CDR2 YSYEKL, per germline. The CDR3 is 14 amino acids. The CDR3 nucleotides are TGCGCCAGCAGCCAAGACATGAACACCGGGGAGCTGTTTTTT. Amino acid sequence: CASSQDMNTGELFF.

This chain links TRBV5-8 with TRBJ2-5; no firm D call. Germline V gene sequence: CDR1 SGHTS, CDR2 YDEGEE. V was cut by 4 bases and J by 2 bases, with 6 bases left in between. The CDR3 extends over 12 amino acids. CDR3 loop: CASSGFQETQYF. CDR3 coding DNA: TGTGCCAGCAGCGGATTTCAAGAGACCCAGTACTTC.

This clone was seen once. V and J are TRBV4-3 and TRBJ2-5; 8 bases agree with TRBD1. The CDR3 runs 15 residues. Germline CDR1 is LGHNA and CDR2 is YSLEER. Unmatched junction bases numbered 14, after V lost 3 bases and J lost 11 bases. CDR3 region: CASSHEQGAMGEQYF. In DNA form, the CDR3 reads TGCGCCAGCAGCCACGAGCAGGGGGCTATGGGTGAGCAGTACTTC.

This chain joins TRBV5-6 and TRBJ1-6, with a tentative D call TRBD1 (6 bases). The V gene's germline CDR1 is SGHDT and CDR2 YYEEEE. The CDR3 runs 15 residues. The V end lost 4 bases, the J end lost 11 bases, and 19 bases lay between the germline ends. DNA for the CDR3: TGTGCCAGCAGCCCCTCGGGGTGGGGGCGCGCACCCCTCCACTTT. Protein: CASSPSGWGRAPLHF.

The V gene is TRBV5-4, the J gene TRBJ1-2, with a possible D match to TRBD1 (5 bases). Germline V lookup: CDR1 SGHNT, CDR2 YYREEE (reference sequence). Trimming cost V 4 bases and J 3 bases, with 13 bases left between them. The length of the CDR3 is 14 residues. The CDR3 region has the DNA TGTGCCAGCAGCGACGACAGAGGGGACTATGGCTACACCTTC. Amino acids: CASSDDRGDYGYTF. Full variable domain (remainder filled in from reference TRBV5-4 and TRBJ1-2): ETGVTQSPTHLIKTRGQQVTLRCSSQSGHNTVSWYQQALGQGPQFIFQYYREEENGRGNFPPRFSGLQFPNYSSELNVNALELDDSALYLCASSDDRGDYGYTFGSGTRLTVV.

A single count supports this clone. The CDR3 sequence is CASSLITSGRLSYEQYF. CDR3 in DNA: TGTGCCAGCAGCTTAATAACTAGCGGGCGATTATCCTACGAGCAGTACTTC. The V and J genes are TRBV7-9 and TRBJ2-7; TRBD2 agrees at 9 bases. J lost 1 base, V lost 2 bases, and 9 bases had no gene match. From germline, CDR1 is SEHNR and CDR2 FQNEAQ (reference sequence). This CDR3 spans 17 amino acids.

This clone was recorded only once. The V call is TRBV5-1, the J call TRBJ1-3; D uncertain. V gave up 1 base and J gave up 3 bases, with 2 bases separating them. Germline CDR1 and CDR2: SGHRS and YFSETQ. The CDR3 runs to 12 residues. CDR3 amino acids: CASSLSGNTIYF. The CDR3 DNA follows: TGCGCCAGCAGCTTGAGTGGAAACACCATATATTTT.

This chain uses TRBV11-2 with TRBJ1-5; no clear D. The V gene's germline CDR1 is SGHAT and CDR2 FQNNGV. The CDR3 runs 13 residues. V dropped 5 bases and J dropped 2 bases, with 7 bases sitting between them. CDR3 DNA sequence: TGTGCCAGCAGCCTCGATCGCAATCAGCCCCAGCATTTT. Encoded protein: CASSLDRNQPQHF. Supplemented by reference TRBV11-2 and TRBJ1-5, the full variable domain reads EAGVAQSPRYKIIEKRQSVAFWCNPISGHATLYWYQQILGQGPKLLIQFQNNGVVDDSQLPKDRFSAERLKGVDSTLKIQPAKLEDSAVYLCASSLDRNQPQHFGDGTRLSIL.

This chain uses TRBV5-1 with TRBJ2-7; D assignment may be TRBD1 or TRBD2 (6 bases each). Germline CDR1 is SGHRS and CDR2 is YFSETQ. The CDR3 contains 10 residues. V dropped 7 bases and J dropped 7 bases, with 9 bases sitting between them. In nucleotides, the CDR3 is TGCGCCAGCCAAGGGGGGGAGCAGTACTTC. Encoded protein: CASQGGEQYF.

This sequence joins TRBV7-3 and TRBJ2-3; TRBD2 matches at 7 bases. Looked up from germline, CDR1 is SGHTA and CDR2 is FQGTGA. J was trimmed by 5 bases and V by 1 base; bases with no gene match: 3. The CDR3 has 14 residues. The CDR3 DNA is TGTGCCAGCAGCTTAATGTCGGGGGGAGATACGCAGTATTTT. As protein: CASSLMSGGDTQYF.

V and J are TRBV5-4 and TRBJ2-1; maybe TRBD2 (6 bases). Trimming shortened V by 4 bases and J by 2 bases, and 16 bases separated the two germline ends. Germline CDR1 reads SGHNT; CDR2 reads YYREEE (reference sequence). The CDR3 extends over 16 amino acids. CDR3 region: CASSLPAGSTYNEQFF. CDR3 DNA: TGTGCCAGCAGCCTCCCGGCGGGGTCAACCTACAATGAGCAGTTCTTC. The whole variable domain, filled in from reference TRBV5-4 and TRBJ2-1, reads ETGVTQSPTHLIKTRGQQVTLRCSSQSGHNTVSWYQQALGQGPQFIFQYYREEENGRGNFPPRFSGLQFPNYSSELNVNALELDDSALYLCASSLPAGSTYNEQFFGPGTRLTVL.

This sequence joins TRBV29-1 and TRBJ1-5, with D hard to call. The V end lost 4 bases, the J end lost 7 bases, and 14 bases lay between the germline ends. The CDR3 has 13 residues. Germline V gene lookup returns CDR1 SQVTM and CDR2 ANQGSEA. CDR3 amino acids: CSVAEDMSQPQHF. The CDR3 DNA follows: TGCAGCGTTGCGGAAGACATGTCGCAGCCCCAGCATTTT.

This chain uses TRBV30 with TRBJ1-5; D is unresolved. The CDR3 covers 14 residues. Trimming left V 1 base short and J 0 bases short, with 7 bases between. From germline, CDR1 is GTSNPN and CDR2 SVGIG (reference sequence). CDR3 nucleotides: TGTGCCTGGAGTGCCTTTTCTAGCAATCAGCCCCAGCATTTT. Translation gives CAWSAFSSNQPQHF. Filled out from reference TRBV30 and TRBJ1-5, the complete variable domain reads SQTIHQWPATLVQPVGSPLSLECTVEGTSNPNLYWYRQAAGRGLQLLFYSVGIGQISSEVPQNLSASRPQDRQFILSSKKLLLSDSGFYLCAWSAFSSNQPQHFGDGTRLSIL.

CDR3 DNA sequence: TGTGCCAGCAGACGAGCGGGGGCCCCCACAGATACGCAGTATTTT. Protein: CASRRAGAPTDTQYF. V is TRBV7-2 and J is TRBJ2-3, with 8 positions matching TRBD2. The junction had 7 bases not matched to a gene; V was cut back by 6 bases and J by 2 bases. The V gene's germline CDR1 is SGHTA and CDR2 FQGNSA. This CDR3 has 15 amino acids.

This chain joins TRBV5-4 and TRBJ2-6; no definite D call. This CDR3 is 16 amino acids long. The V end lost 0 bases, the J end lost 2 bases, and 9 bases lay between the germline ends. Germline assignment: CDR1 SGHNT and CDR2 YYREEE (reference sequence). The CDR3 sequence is CASSLDARAGANVLTF. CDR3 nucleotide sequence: TGTGCCAGCAGCTTGGATGCGAGAGCTGGGGCCAACGTCCTGACTTTC.

The CDR3 region has the DNA TGTGCCAGTATGGTTGGAGGGGTAACAGATACGCAGTATTTT. This sequence encodes CASMVGGVTDTQYF. This rearrangement joins TRBV19 to TRBJ2-3; tentative D call: TRBD2 (6 bases). This CDR3 has 14 amino acids. V was pared by 7 bases and J by 3 bases, with 14 bases between. CDR1 is LNHDA and CDR2 is SQIVND in the germline V gene (reference sequence). Full variable domain (missing parts from reference TRBV19 and TRBJ2-3): DGGITQSPKYLFRKEGQNVTLSCEQNLNHDAMYWYRQDPGQGLRLIYYSQIVNDFQKGDIAEGYSVSREKKESFPLTVTSAQKNPTAFYLCASMVGGVTDTQYFGPGTRLTVL.

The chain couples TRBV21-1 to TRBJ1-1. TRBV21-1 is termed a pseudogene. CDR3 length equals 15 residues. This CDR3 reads CASSKGVLMNTEAFF. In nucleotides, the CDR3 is TGTGCCAGCAGCAAAGGAGTATTAATGAACACTGAAGCTTTCTTT.

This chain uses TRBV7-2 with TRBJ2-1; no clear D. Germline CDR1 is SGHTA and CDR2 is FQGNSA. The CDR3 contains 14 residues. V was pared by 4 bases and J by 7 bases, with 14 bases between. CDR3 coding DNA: TGTGCCAGCAGCTCCACCCGGGTGGGTAATGAGCAGTTCTTC. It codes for CASSSTRVGNEQFF.

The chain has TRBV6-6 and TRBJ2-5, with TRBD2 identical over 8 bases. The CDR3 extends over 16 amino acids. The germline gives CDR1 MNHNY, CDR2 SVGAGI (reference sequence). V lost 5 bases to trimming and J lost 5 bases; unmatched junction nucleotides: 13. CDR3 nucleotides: TGTGCCAGCAGTACACTCCCCACGGGGGGGCCGGAGACCCAGTACTTC. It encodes CASSTLPTGGPETQYF.

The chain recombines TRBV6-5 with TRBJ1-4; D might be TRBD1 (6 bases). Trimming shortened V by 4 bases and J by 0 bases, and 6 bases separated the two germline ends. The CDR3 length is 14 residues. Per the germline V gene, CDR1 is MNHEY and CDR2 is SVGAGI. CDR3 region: CASSWTATNEKLFF. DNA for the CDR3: TGTGCCAGCAGTTGGACAGCAACTAATGAAAAACTGTTTTTT.